This TCR beta chain was sequenced for a study of cytomegalovirus exposure and HLA in healthy donors. At the level of the study: An earlier analysis found 95 million to 140 million unique TCR beta sequences from 150 million to 200 million T cells. Study results and limitations: TCR beta sequences reportedly predicted most subjects' HLA-A and HLA-B alleles accurately.

The sample holds a few counts of this clone. As yet, its antigen is unknown. Trimming pared 4 bases from V and 3 bases from J, leaving 12 bases between. CDR3 length: 14 residues. CDR1 MGHRA and CDR2 YSYEKL come from the germline V gene. PCR was performed using 60 Vbeta and 13 Jbeta primers. TCRdb's copy holds only in-frame clones and misses some; the assay was immunoSEQ multiplex PCR. The profile shows some 110,000 clones, 60% to 75% of them singletons. Sequenced sample: PBMCs. This rearrangement joins TRBV4-1 to TRBJ1-1; D not resolved. This sequence was found in a male donor in good health and CMV-seropositive. The CDR3 reads CASSPRLRDTEAFF. CDR3 DNA sequence: TGCGCCAGCAGCCCGCGCCTACGGGACACTGAAGCTTTCTTT.